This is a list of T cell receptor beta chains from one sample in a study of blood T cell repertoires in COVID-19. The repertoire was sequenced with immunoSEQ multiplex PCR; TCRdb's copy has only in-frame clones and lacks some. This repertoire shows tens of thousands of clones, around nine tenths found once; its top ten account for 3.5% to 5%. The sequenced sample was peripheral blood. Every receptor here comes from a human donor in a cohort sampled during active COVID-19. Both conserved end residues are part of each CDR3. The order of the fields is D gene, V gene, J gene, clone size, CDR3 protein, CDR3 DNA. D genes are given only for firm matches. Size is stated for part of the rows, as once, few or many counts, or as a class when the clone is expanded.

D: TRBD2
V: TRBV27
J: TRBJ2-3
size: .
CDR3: CASSRLAGGDTQYF
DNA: TGTGCCAGCAGCAGACTAGCGGGAGGCGATACGCAGTATTTT

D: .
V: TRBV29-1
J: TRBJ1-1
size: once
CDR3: CSVEWSGGGTEAFF
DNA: TGCAGCGTTGAATGGAGCGGTGGCGGCACTGAAGCTTTCTTT

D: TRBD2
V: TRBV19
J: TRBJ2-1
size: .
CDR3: CASSILAGYNEQFF
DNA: TGTGCCAGTAGTATTCTAGCGGGTTACAATGAGCAGTTCTTC

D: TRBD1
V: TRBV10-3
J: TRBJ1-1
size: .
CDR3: CAISASGGNTEAFF
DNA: TGTGCCATCAGTGCCTCAGGGGGGAACACTGAAGCTTTCTTT

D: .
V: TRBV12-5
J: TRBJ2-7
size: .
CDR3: CASGLGGYEQYF
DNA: TGTGCTAGTGGTTTGGGAGGCTACGAGCAGTACTTC

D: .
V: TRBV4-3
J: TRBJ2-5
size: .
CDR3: CASSLGHPETQYF
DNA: TGCGCCAGCAGCCTGGGACACCCAGAGACCCAGTACTTC

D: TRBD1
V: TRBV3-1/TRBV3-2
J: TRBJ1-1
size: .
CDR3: CASSLTGLSRNTEAFF
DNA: TGTGCCAGCAGCCTGACAGGGCTTTCGCGGAACACTGAAGCTTTCTTT

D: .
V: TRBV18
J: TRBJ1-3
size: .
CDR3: CASSPPRREGPGNTIYF
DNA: TGTGCCAGCTCACCACCGCGACGGGAAGGACCTGGAAACACCATATATTTT

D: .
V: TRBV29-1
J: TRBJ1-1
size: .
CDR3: CSDDPGNTEAFF
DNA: TGCAGCGACGACCCAGGGAACACTGAAGCTTTCTTT

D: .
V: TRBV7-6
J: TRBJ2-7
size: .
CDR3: CASSSSFRRDDEQYF
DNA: TGTGCCAGCAGCTCTTCTTTTAGGAGGGATGACGAGCAGTACTTC

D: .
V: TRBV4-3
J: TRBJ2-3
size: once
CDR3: CASSHNSYMQYF
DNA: TGCGCCAGCAGCCACAACAGTTACATGCAGTATTTT

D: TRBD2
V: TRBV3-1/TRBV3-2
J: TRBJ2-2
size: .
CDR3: CASSQRGGRTTGELFF
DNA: TGTGCCAGCAGCCAACGGGGAGGGAGGACCACCGGGGAGCTGTTTTTT

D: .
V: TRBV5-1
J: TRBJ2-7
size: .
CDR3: CASSFSAYEQYF
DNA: TGCGCCAGCAGCTTTTCAGCCTACGAGCAGTACTTC

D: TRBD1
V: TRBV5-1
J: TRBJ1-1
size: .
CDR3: CASSFATGIPEAFF
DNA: TGCGCCAGCAGCTTCGCGACAGGGATCCCTGAAGCTTTCTTT

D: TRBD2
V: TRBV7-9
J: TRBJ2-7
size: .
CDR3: CASSGGGANVPEQYF
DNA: TGTGCCAGCAGCGGGGGGGGAGCGAATGTTCCCGAGCAGTACTTC